This TCR beta chain was retrieved from a study of shared T cell receptors in the human thymus. The CDR3 is 16 residues long. Per germline, CDR1 SGHAT and CDR2 FQNNGV. The ends lost 5 bases at V and 3 bases at J; junction bases unmatched: 7. TCRdb's table, derived via immunoSEQ multiplex PCR, lists solely in-frame clones and lacks some. Of 540,000 or so clones listed, around 78% are singletons. These data also formed part of another study, on human thymus T cells. As that report states: Resections were taken during corrective heart surgery, and the thymus tissue came from these. Blood and thymic repertoires both appeared biased in V and J gene usage. A high degree of thymic repertoire overlap among unrelated individuals was reported in related research.

Sequencing input: thymocytes. The chain employs TRBV11-2 and TRBJ2-3; 11 bases are shared with TRBD2. The sequence was collected from a boy younger than two with a congenital heart defect. The CDR3 loop is CASSRQTSGETDTQYF. DNA for the CDR3: TGTGCCAGCAGCCGCCAGACTAGCGGGGAAACAGATACGCAGTATTTT. The variable domain in full, with the rest retrieved from reference TRBV11-2 and TRBJ2-3, is EAGVAQSPRYKIIEKRQSVAFWCNPISGHATLYWYQQILGQGPKLLIQFQNNGVVDDSQLPKDRFSAERLKGVDSTLKIQPAKLEDSAVYLCASSRQTSGETDTQYFGPGTRLTVL.